This TCR beta chain was profiled in a study of blood T cell repertoires in COVID-19. The V gene lost 3 bases and the J gene lost 5 bases, with 10 bases spanning the gap. From germline, CDR1 is SNHLY and CDR2 FYNNEI. The CDR3 is made up of 14 amino acids. Measured with immunoSEQ multiplex PCR; TCRdb has only the in-frame clones, and not every one. This repertoire shows hundreds of thousands of clones, around nine tenths found once; its top ten account for under 0.9%. J is TRBJ1-4 and V is TRBV2; D remains unclear. This clonotype originated in a middle-aged man with acute or convalescent COVID-19. What was sequenced was peripheral blood. The CDR3 protein is CASSDGSANEKLFF. CDR3 DNA sequence: TGTGCCAGCAGTGATGGCAGCGCAAATGAAAAACTGTTTTTT.